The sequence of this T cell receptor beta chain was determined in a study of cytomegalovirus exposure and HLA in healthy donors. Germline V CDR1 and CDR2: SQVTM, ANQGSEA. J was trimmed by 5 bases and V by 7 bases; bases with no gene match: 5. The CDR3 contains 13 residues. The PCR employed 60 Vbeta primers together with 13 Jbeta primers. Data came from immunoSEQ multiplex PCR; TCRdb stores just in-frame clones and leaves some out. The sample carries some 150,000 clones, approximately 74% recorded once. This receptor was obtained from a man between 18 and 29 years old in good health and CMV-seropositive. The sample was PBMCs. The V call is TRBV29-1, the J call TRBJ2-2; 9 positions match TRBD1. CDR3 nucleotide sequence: TGCAGCGCCCCGGGACAGGGAACCGGGGAGCTGTTTTTT. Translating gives CSAPGQGTGELFF.